This entry concerns a single T cell receptor beta chain. The antigen is not known. The entry originates in a study of OX40 agonist ivuxolimab in advanced cancers. Looking at the study overall: Antecedent anti-PD-1, anti-PD-L1 or anti-CTLA-4 therapy was permissible, with 35% to 40% having received some. General study findings and limits: The study found that CD8+ T cells averaged more expanded clones than CD4+. Doses of 0.1 to 3.0 mg/kg were accompanied by clonal expansion of CD4+ and CD8+ blood T cells by week 6.

Profiling relied on immunoSEQ multiplex PCR, and the TCRdb table lists in-frame clones only, not all of them. The sample consists of 40,000 or so clones, roughly 85% of them appearing once. In germline, CDR1 is MDHEN, CDR2 SYDVKM. CDR3 length: 13 amino acids. J lost 8 bases, V lost 6 bases, and 1 base had no gene match. The receptor was isolated from an adult with an advanced solid tumor such as melanoma, head and neck, liver or kidney cancer. The chain links TRBV28 to TRBJ1-6; TRBD1 matches at 10 bases. The sample consisted of CD4+ or CD8+ T cells sorted from blood, taken in a trial of the OX40 agonist ivuxolimab. CDR3 protein: CASRGQGDSPLHF. Written as DNA, the CDR3 is TGTGCCAGCAGAGGACAGGGGGATTCACCCCTCCACTTT.